This entry features one TCR beta chain sequence. This entry comes from a study of shared clonotypes between healthy human individuals. V trimming: 5 bases; J trimming: 0 bases; junction bases outside the gene matches: 11. Germline V gene sequence: CDR1 MNHEY, CDR2 SMNVEV (reference sequence). This CDR3 comprises 18 residues. The data were produced by immunoSEQ multiplex PCR, yet TCRdb's version contains in-frame clones alone and is incomplete. Here the sample spans about 2.2 million clones, 85% to 95% being singletons. CD45RO negativity and positive selection for CCR7 defined naive CD8 cells, a population that excluded terminally differentiated effector memory CD45RA+ cells.

The TCR originated in a man aged 18 to 30 in good health. Some clones in this sample may be carry-over from other donors' samples. The genes are TRBV27 and TRBJ1-5; TRBD1 aligns across 9 bases. The sequenced sample consisted of naive CD8+ T cells from PBMCs. CDR3 sequence reads: CASSTGTGFLLSNQPQHF. As DNA, the CDR3 is TGTGCCAGCAGTACAGGGACAGGGTTCCTCCTTAGCAATCAGCCCCAGCATTTT.